Presented here are 5 T cell receptor beta chains from one specimen sequenced in a study of cytomegalovirus exposure and HLA in healthy donors. TCRdb's table, derived via immunoSEQ multiplex PCR, lists solely in-frame clones and lacks some. The sample yields roughly 300,000 clones, over 75% seen once. The sequencing sample was made of PBMCs. The source is a woman between 18 and 30 years old in good health and CMV-seronegative.

The chain combines TRBV2 with TRBJ1-4, with 12 bases aligning to TRBD1. Germline V gene lookup returns CDR1 SNHLY and CDR2 FYNNEI. The CDR3 is 17 residues long. The V gene end was trimmed by 6 bases and the J gene end by 7 bases; junction bases not matched to a gene: 12. CDR3 amino acids: CASSAGTGGAGGEKLFF. The DNA for the CDR3 is TGTGCCAGCAGCGCCGGGACAGGGGGCGCAGGGGGTGAAAAACTGTTTTTT.

DNA for the CDR3: TGTGCCAGCGGGGGGTTCGCGGACACAGATACGCAGTATTTT. This encodes CASGGFADTDTQYF. This chain uses TRBV2 with TRBJ2-3; the D gene is possibly TRBD2 (6 bases). V was pared by 8 bases and J by 2 bases, with 14 bases between. The CDR3 totals 14 residues. The germline V gene has CDR1 SNHLY and CDR2 FYNNEI.

The J gene is TRBJ1-1, the V gene TRBV7-2; D call uncertain. Germline-derived CDR1 and CDR2 are SGHTA and FQGNSA. The CDR3 has 11 amino acids. V was pared by 5 bases and J by 7 bases, with 8 bases between. Written as DNA, the CDR3 is TGTGCCAGCAGCCCATACAGTGAAGCTTTCTTT. Residues: CASSPYSEAFF. The full variable domain, with the rest looked up from reference TRBV7-2 and TRBJ1-1, is GAGVSQSPSNKVTEKGKDVELRCDPISGHTALYWYRQSLGQGLEFLIYFQGNSAPDKSGLPSDRFSAERTGGSVSTLTIQRTQQEDSAVYLCASSPYSEAFFGQGTRLTVV.

The rearrangement uses TRBV28 and TRBJ2-1; tentatively, D is TRBD2 (6 bases). The CDR3 is made up of 14 amino acids. Trimming pared 5 bases from V and 6 bases from J, leaving 14 bases between. CDR1 and CDR2 (germline): MDHEN, SYDVKM. CDR3 sequence: CASSPGTGGNEQFF. CDR3 bases: TGTGCCAGCAGTCCGGGGACTGGGGGCAATGAGCAGTTCTTC.

A single count supports this clone. The J gene is TRBJ2-3, the V gene TRBV10-3, with TRBD2 identical over 10 bases. V lost 10 bases to trimming and J lost 6 bases; unmatched junction nucleotides: 10. The CDR3 totals 14 residues. CDR1 and CDR2 (germline): ENHRY, SYGVKD. The DNA for the CDR3 is TGTGCCACTCGAGCTAGCGGGAGAACGGATACGCAGTATTTT. Amino acid sequence: CATRASGRTDTQYF.